This T cell receptor beta chain was observed in a study of shared clonotypes between healthy human individuals. Study details: The donor group consisted of a couple of women and three men, aged 18 to 49. Study-wide findings and caveats: Only blood samples were collected, and tissue repertoires likely differ. Clonotype sharing levels among donors were expected to vary with sequencing depth.

The length of the CDR3 is 18 residues. Germline V gene data show CDR1 as SGHDT and CDR2 as YYEEEE. Trimming removed 4 bases from V and 6 bases from J; junction bases left unmatched: 22. About this clone itself: The antigen remains undetermined.

The data were produced by immunoSEQ multiplex PCR, yet TCRdb's version contains in-frame clones alone and is incomplete. Here the sample spans about 1 million clones, about 70% being singletons. Splitting of CD4+ cells produced CD45RA+ naive and CD45RA-negative memory subsets. This chain connects TRBV5-6 to TRBJ2-7, with 7 bases that match TRBD2. This TCR was recovered from a man aged 18 to 30 in good health. The specimen was memory CD4+ T cells sorted from blood. The subset: CD45RA-negative fraction. CDR3 region: CASSPWGRFDSSGGEQYF. CDR3 coding DNA: TGTGCCAGCAGCCCATGGGGACGATTCGACTCCTCGGGGGGCGAGCAGTACTTC.